This passage covers 28 T cell receptor beta chains from one sample sequenced in a study of cytomegalovirus exposure and HLA in healthy donors. PCR amplification relied on 60 Vbeta primers (plus 13 Jbeta primers). Libraries were prepared by immunoSEQ multiplex PCR; TCRdb keeps only in-frame clonotypes and omits some of them. The profile covers some 150,000 clones, with roughly four fifths appearing a single time and 1.4% to 1.5% taken by the ten largest. Source material: PBMCs. These receptors originate from a man aged 25 to 45 in good health and CMV-seropositive.

The CDR3 spells CASSFRGPRSSSGANVLTF. The DNA for the CDR3 is TGTGCCAGCAGCTTTCGTGGGCCCAGAAGCAGCTCTGGGGCCAACGTCCTGACTTTC. This sequence joins TRBV7-3 and TRBJ2-6; no clear D. V was cut by 3 bases and J by 0 bases, with 18 bases left in between. The CDR3 is made up of 19 amino acids. Germline CDR1 and CDR2: SGHTA and FQGTGA.

This clone has only one observation. The rearrangement joins TRBV5-1 to TRBJ2-1; a possible D gene is TRBD2 (5 bases). Germline CDR1 SGHRS, CDR2 YFSETQ. This CDR3 is 13 amino acids long. Trimming removed 1 base from V and 5 bases from J, with 7 bases in between. This chain's CDR3 is CASSLFGDNEQFF. CDR3 DNA: TGCGCCAGCAGCTTGTTCGGGGACAATGAGCAGTTCTTC.

The V and J genes are TRBV28 and TRBJ2-5; 12 nucleotides line up with TRBD1. The CDR3 has 16 amino acids. V trimming: 8 bases; J trimming: 5 bases; junction bases outside the gene matches: 12. Germline loops: CDR1 MDHEN, CDR2 SYDVKM. CDR3 protein: CASGAPGQGAPETQYF. The CDR3 region has the DNA TGTGCCAGCGGTGCTCCGGGACAGGGGGCGCCGGAGACCCAGTACTTC.

CDR3 in DNA: TGTGCCAGCAGCCCGGGACAGGGGACCTACGAGCAGTACTTC. This translates into CASSPGQGTYEQYF. The chain has TRBV6-5 and TRBJ2-7; 10 bases are a match to TRBD1. Germline values: CDR1 MNHEY, CDR2 SVGAGI. With V trimmed by 6 bases and J by 2 bases, 4 bases remained unmatched. The CDR3 runs to 14 residues.

The chain carries TRBV4-2 and TRBJ1-2; TRBD1 might be the D (6 bases). Germline CDR1 LGHNA, CDR2 YNFKEQ. V was shortened by 0 bases and J by 8 bases, with 13 bases between the two germline ends. The length of the CDR3 is 14 residues. For the CDR3, the DNA is TGTGCCAGCAGCCAAGATAGGGCAGGGGCCGGCTACACCTTC. This encodes CASSQDRAGAGYTF.

In this sample, this clone turned up once. This rearrangement joins TRBV6-5 to TRBJ1-2; no definite D call. The CDR3 contains 16 residues. Germline assignment: CDR1 MNHEY and CDR2 SVGAGI. V shed 2 bases and J shed 2 bases, with 15 bases lying between them. The DNA for the CDR3 is TGTGCCAGCAGTTACCATCGAGGAGGTGAGAACTATGGCTACACCTTC. This gives the protein CASSYHRGGENYGYTF.

This chain links TRBV19 with TRBJ1-1, with D possibly TRBD1 on 5 matching bases. CDR1 and CDR2 from the germline V gene are LNHDA and SQIVND (reference sequence). The V gene lost 3 bases and the J gene lost 1 base, with 6 bases spanning the gap. The CDR3 sequence is 13 residues long. The CDR3 DNA is TGTGCCAGTAGTATCGGGGGGAACACTGAAGCTTTCTTT. It specifies CASSIGGNTEAFF.

This clone was seen only a few times. The CDR3 is CASSPLRTSGGSEQFF. DNA of the CDR3: TGTGCCAGCTCACCCTTACGGACTAGCGGGGGGAGTGAGCAGTTCTTC. The rearrangement links TRBV18 to TRBJ2-1; 14 bases match TRBD2. The CDR3 is made up of 16 amino acids. Germline assignment: CDR1 KGHSH and CDR2 LQKENI. The V segment lost 3 bases and the J segment 9 bases; nucleotides outside the gene matches: 7. Supplemented by reference TRBV18 and TRBJ2-1, the full variable domain reads NAGVMQNPRHLVRRRGQEARLRCSPMKGHSHVYWYRQLPEEGLKFMVYLQKENIIDESGMPKERFSAEFPKEGPSILRIQQVVRGDSAAYFCASSPLRTSGGSEQFFGPGTRLTVL.

The chain employs TRBV2 and TRBJ1-5, with D unresolved. The CDR3 is 12 amino acids. Germline assignment: CDR1 SNHLY and CDR2 FYNNEI. V lost 5 bases and J lost 7, with 9 bases in between. In DNA form, the CDR3 reads TGTGCCAGCAGTTTAATGAGGCAGCCCCAGCATTTT. Encoded protein: CASSLMRQPQHF.

The chain combines TRBV28 with TRBJ2-7; TRBD1 is a possible D gene (5 bases). The CDR3 runs to 13 residues. CDR1 and CDR2 (germline): MDHEN, SYDVKM. The ends were cut back, 8 bases at V and 5 bases at J, with 16 bases in the middle. Written as DNA, the CDR3 is TGTGCCAGCCGGATCCAGGGCGTCGACGAGCAGTACTTC. Encoded protein: CASRIQGVDEQYF.

The chain recombines TRBV28 with TRBJ1-2, with TRBD1 matching 10 bases. Per germline, CDR1 MDHEN and CDR2 SYDVKM. The CDR3 has 13 residues. Losses at the gene ends were 5 bases for V and 4 bases for J; bases not matched to a gene: 1. The DNA of the CDR3 is TGTGCCAGCAGTGACAGGGGGCCCTATGGCTACACCTTC. Amino acid sequence: CASSDRGPYGYTF.

The chain is built from TRBV28 and TRBJ1-2; no clear D gene. This CDR3 contains 12 residues. CDR1 is MDHEN, CDR2 SYDVKM, per germline. V shed 6 bases and J shed 4 bases, with 9 bases lying between them. The DNA of the CDR3 is TGTGCCAGCAGCCTCACTTCCTATGGCTACACCTTC. Encoded protein: CASSLTSYGYTF.

The chain is built from TRBV5-1 and TRBJ2-3; TRBD1 aligns across 7 bases. V shed 6 bases, J shed 3 bases, and the junction held 7 bases outside the gene matches. CDR1 and CDR2 (germline): SGHRS, YFSETQ. The CDR3 has 14 residues. This chain's CDR3 is CASTGQGVTDTQYF. CDR3 sequence (DNA): TGCGCCAGCACCGGGCAGGGGGTAACAGATACGCAGTATTTT.

The chain combines TRBV9 with TRBJ2-1; TRBD2 matches 8 bases. The CDR3 extends over 15 amino acids. Per the germline V gene, CDR1 is SGDLS and CDR2 is YYNGEE. The junction had 5 bases not matched to a gene; V was cut back by 0 bases and J by 6 bases. CDR3 in DNA: TGTGCCAGCAGCGTAGTGTCGGGAGGGCCCAATGAGCAGTTCTTC. It translates to CASSVVSGGPNEQFF. The variable domain in full, completed from reference TRBV9 and TRBJ2-1, reads DSGVTQTPKHLITATGQRVTLRCSPRSGDLSVYWYQQSLDQGLQFLIQYYNGEERAKGNILERFSAQQFPDLHSELNLSSLELGDSALYFCASSVVSGGPNEQFFGPGTRLTVL.

The chain uses TRBV2 and TRBJ1-6; 12 bases agree with TRBD1. CDR3 length equals 15 residues. The J segment lost 9 bases and the V segment lost 4 bases, leaving 4 bases of the junction unmatched. Germline V gives CDR1 SNHLY, CDR2 FYNNEI. CDR3 in amino acids: CASSVGTGGSSPLHF. The CDR3 nucleotides read TGTGCCAGCAGTGTTGGGACAGGGGGCAGTTCACCCCTCCACTTT.

This clone was seen more than once but under ten times. The chain couples TRBV6-1 to TRBJ1-2; 9 bases are a match to TRBD1. Trimming took 6 bases from V and 4 from J; bases not matched to a gene: 9. This CDR3 is built from 15 residues. The germline V gene encodes CDR1 MNHNS and CDR2 SASEGT. The CDR3 sequence is CASRVARDRAYGYTF. The CDR3 DNA is TGTGCCAGCAGAGTAGCCCGGGACAGGGCCTATGGCTACACCTTC.

This clone was recorded a few times. This sequence joins TRBV28 and TRBJ2-1; 7 nucleotides match TRBD2. V shed 3 bases and J 4 bases; nucleotides not matched to a gene: 6. Germline CDR1 is MDHEN and CDR2 is SYDVKM. The length of the CDR3 is 15 residues. CDR3 in DNA: TGTGCCAGCAGTTTGGGAACTAGCGCTTACAATGAGCAGTTCTTC. This translates into CASSLGTSAYNEQFF.

This sequence joins TRBV2 and TRBJ2-5, with TRBD1 matching 8 bases. Germline V lookup: CDR1 SNHLY, CDR2 FYNNEI. The CDR3 covers 15 residues. The trim removed 7 bases at V and 4 bases at J, leaving 11 bases unmatched. CDR3 in amino acids: CASTLDRVGGETQYF. The CDR3 nucleotides read TGTGCCAGCACCCTGGACAGGGTAGGAGGAGAGACCCAGTACTTC. Variable domain in full (rest from reference TRBV2 and TRBJ2-5): EPEVTQTPSHQVTQMGQEVILRCVPISNHLYFYWYRQILGQKVEFLVSFYNNEISEKSEIFDDQFSVERPDGSNFTLKIRSTKLEDSAMYFCASTLDRVGGETQYFGPGTRLLVL.

This chain connects TRBV5-1 to TRBJ2-7; 12 bases line up with TRBD1. The length of the CDR3 is 14 residues. Germline assignment: CDR1 SGHRS and CDR2 YFSETQ. V lost 4 bases to trimming and J lost 6 bases; unmatched junction nucleotides: 5. The CDR3 region is CASSRGTGGAEQYF. In DNA, the CDR3 is TGCGCCAGCAGCAGGGGGACAGGGGGCGCCGAGCAGTACTTC. The full variable domain, its missing parts supplied by reference TRBV5-1 and TRBJ2-7, is KAGVTQTPRYLIKTRGQQVTLSCSPISGHRSVSWYQQTPGQGLQFLFEYFSETQRNKGNFPGRFSGRQFSNSRSEMNVSTLELGDSALYLCASSRGTGGAEQYFGPGTRLTVT.

V usage is TRBV7-2 and J usage is TRBJ2-1; D gene uncertain. CDR1 is SGHTA, CDR2 FQGNSA, per germline. The V gene lost 1 base and the J gene lost 7 bases, with 14 bases spanning the gap. This CDR3 has 15 amino acids. CDR3 coding DNA: TGTGCCAGCAGCTTAGTACCAACGAGAGGAAATGAGCAGTTCTTC. It translates to CASSLVPTRGNEQFF. Filled out from reference TRBV7-2 and TRBJ2-1, the complete variable domain reads GAGVSQSPSNKVTEKGKDVELRCDPISGHTALYWYRQSLGQGLEFLIYFQGNSAPDKSGLPSDRFSAERTGGSVSTLTIQRTQQEDSAVYLCASSLVPTRGNEQFFGPGTRLTVL.

The gene calls are TRBV12-2 and TRBJ2-5; the D segment call TRBD2 is taken from the table without a DNA check. TRBV12-2 is marked as a pseudogene. The CDR3 sequence is 17 residues long. CDR3 sequence: CASHVWGTSGTGETQYF. In nucleotides, the CDR3 is TGTGCAAGTCATGTCTGGGGGACTAGCGGGACAGGAGAGACCCAGTACTTC.

This sequence joins TRBV6-5 and TRBJ1-6; TRBD1 is a possible D gene (5 bases). Trimming cost V 0 bases and J 14 bases, with 14 bases left between them. The CDR3 extends over 14 amino acids. In germline, CDR1 is MNHEY, CDR2 SVGAGI. CDR3 sequence reads: CASSYSEGRRTLHF. The CDR3 nucleotides are TGTGCCAGCAGTTACTCCGAGGGGAGGAGGACCCTCCACTTT.

The V call is TRBV7-3, the J call TRBJ2-3; unclear D gene. The ends were cut back, 4 bases at V and 5 bases at J, with 10 bases in the middle. Germline V gene lookup returns CDR1 SGHTA and CDR2 FQGTGA. The CDR3 totals 13 residues. The CDR3 DNA is TGTGCCAGCAGCTCAAACAATAAAGATACGCAGTATTTT. Amino acid sequence: CASSSNNKDTQYF.

This chain connects TRBV28 to TRBJ1-4; 8 bases are a match to TRBD1. The CDR3 extends over 15 amino acids. After removal of 8 bases from V and 3 bases from J, the junction contained 8 bases not matched to a gene. Germline assignment: CDR1 MDHEN and CDR2 SYDVKM. The CDR3, as DNA: TGTGCCAGCGCAACCCCGACAGGGGCTAATGAAAAACTGTTTTTT. Its protein is CASATPTGANEKLFF. Drawing the rest from reference TRBV28 and TRBJ1-4, the complete variable domain is DVKVTQSSRYLVKRTGEKVFLECVQDMDHENMFWYRQDPGLGLRLIYFSYDVKMKEKGDIPEGYSVSREKKERFSLILESASTNQTSMYLCASATPTGANEKLFFGSGTQLSVL.

The chain is built from TRBV6-5 and TRBJ2-7, with D possibly matching TRBD2 (5 bases). Germline V gene sequence: CDR1 MNHEY, CDR2 SVGAGI. The CDR3 totals 15 residues. V was trimmed by 5 bases and J by 2 bases, leaving 16 bases between them. CDR3 nucleotide sequence: TGTGCCAGCAGTATAGGTCCCGGGATTACCTACGAGCAGTACTTC. Its translation: CASSIGPGITYEQYF.

The rearrangement uses TRBV5-1 and TRBJ2-2; 8 bases agree with TRBD2. This CDR3 region has 17 residues. The germline V gene encodes CDR1 SGHRS and CDR2 YFSETQ. V lost 3 bases to trimming and J lost 3 bases; unmatched junction nucleotides: 10. The DNA for the CDR3 is TGCGCCAGCAGCTCCCGAACCGTCGGGAGGGACACCGGGGAGCTGTTTTTT. This encodes CASSSRTVGRDTGELFF.

The V and J genes are TRBV10-3 and TRBJ1-1, with a tentative D call TRBD1 (6 bases). Trimming took off 7 bases at V and 0 bases at J, with 15 bases between the two ends. The CDR3 loop spans 15 amino acids. In germline, CDR1 is ENHRY, CDR2 SYGVKD. CDR3 nucleotides: TGTGCCATCACACAGGGAGAGAGACTGAACACTGAAGCTTTCTTT. Protein sequence: CAITQGERLNTEAFF.

The chain employs TRBV11-2 and TRBJ2-7; TRBD2 aligns across 7 bases. Germline CDR1 and CDR2: SGHAT and FQNNGV. The CDR3 spans 16 residues. The ends lost 1 base at V and 1 base at J; junction bases unmatched: 7. DNA of the CDR3: TGTGCCAGCAGCTTAGGATCTCCTAGCGGATCCTACGAGCAGTACTTC. Protein: CASSLGSPSGSYEQYF. The variable domain in full, completed from reference TRBV11-2 and TRBJ2-7, reads EAGVAQSPRYKIIEKRQSVAFWCNPISGHATLYWYQQILGQGPKLLIQFQNNGVVDDSQLPKDRFSAERLKGVDSTLKIQPAKLEDSAVYLCASSLGSPSGSYEQYFGPGTRLTVT.